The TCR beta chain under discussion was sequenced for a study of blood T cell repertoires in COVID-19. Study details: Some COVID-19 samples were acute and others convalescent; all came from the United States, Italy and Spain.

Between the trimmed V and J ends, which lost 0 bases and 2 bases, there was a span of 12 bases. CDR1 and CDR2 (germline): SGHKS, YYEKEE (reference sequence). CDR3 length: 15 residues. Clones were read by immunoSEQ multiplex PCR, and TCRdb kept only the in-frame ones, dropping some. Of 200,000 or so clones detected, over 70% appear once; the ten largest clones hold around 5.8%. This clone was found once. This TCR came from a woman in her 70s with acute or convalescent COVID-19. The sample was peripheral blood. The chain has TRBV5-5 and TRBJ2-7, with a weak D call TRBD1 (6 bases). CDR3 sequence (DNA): TGTGCCAGCAGCTTGGCAGGGACAAAGGCCTACGAGCAGTACTTC. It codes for CASSLAGTKAYEQYF.